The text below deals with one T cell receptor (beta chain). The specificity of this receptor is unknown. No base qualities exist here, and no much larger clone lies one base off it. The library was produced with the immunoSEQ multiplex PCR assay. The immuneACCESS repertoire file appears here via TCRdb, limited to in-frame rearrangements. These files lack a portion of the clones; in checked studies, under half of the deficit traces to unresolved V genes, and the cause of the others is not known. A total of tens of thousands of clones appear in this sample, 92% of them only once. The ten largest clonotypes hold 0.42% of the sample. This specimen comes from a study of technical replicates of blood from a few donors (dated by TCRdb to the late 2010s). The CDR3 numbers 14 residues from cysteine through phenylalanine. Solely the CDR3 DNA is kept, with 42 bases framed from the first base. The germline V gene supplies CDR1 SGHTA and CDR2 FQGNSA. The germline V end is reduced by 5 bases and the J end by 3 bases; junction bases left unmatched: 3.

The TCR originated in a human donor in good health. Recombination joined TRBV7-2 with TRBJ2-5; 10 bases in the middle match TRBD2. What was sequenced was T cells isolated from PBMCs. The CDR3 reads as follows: CASSPGLAEETQYF. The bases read TGTGCCAGCAGCCCAGGACTAGCGGAAGAGACCCAGTACTTC.